This entry describes one T cell receptor beta chain. Its target is not known. Next came a second PCR, run for about 6 to 12 cycles, which used a sample-barcoded 5' primer along with a J-beta primer mix. Unique molecular identifiers of 12 random nucleotides labeled each cDNA. TCRdb reanalysed the 5' RACE reads using MiXCR and keeps one entry per CDR3 protein. The sample records 650,000 to 1,000,000 distinct CDR3 sequences, about half being singletons. Individuals who donated were healthy Caucasians from Russia aged roughly 6 to 95. The sample is drawn from a study of blood T cells in healthy people across ages. Findings of the study overall: A roughly linear fall in TCR beta diversity per million T cells was seen with increasing age. Whereas aged donors had fewer naive CD4+ cells, long-lived donors had more of them and higher diversity.

The sequenced material came from blood. This receptor was taken from a man aged 80 or over in good health.

CDR3 sequence: CASSYREGVSGANVLTF. CDR3 nucleotides: TGTGCCAGCAGTTACAGGGAAGGGGTCTCTGGGGCCAACGTCCTGACTTTC. The rearrangement links TRBV6-2 or TRBV6-3 to TRBJ2-6, with D perhaps TRBD1 (5 bases). Germline V CDR1 and CDR2: MNHEY, SVGEGT. Trimming removed 2 bases at V and 0 bases at J, with 11 bases between. The CDR3 runs to 17 residues.